Detailed here is one T cell receptor (beta chain). What it binds is unknown. Using the 5' RACE reads, TCRdb records one entry per CDR3 protein without DNA. This sample carries approximately 420,000 distinct CDR3 sequences, with 2% to 2.5% going to the ten biggest clones. This sample is part of a study of monozygotic twins with inflammatory bowel disease. CDR1 is SGHTA, CDR2 FQGNSA, per germline. This CDR3 spans 15 amino acids. Points from the study as a whole: A single strong IBD-associated signal or clonotype was not supported by the findings.

Sequences were obtained from blood. The clonotype originates from a human donor with ulcerative colitis or Crohn's disease, or a healthy co-twin of an affected twin (not recorded which). The rearrangement uses TRBV7-2 and TRBJ2-7; TCRdb reports TRBD1, a call that lacks DNA to check it against. CDR3 amino acids: CASSPTGTQVGEQYF.